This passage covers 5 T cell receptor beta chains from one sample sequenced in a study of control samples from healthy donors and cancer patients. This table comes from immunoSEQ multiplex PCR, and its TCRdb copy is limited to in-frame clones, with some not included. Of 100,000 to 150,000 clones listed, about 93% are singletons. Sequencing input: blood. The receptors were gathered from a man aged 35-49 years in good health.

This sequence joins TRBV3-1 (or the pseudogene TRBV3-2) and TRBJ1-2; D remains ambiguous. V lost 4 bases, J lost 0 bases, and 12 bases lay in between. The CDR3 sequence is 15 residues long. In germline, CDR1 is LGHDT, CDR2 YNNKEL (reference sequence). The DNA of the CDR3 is TGTGCCAGCAGCCCAACAGCCAAGGCTAACTATGGCTACACCTTC. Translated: CASSPTAKANYGYTF.

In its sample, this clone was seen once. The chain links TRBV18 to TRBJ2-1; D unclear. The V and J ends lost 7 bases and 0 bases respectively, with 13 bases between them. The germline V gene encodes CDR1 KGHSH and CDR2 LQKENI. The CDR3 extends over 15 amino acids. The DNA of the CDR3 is TGTGCCAGCTGGCTGACTCCGAGCTCCTACAATGAGCAGTTCTTC. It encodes CASWLTPSSYNEQFF.

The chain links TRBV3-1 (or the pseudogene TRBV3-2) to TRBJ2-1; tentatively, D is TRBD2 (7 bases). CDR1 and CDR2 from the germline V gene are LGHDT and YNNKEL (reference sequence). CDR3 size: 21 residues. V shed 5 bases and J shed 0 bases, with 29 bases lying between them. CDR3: CASSSRRGGGLARSSYNEQFF. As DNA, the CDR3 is TGTGCCAGCAGCAGCCGTAGGGGCGGGGGCCTTGCCCGGAGCTCCTACAATGAGCAGTTCTTC.

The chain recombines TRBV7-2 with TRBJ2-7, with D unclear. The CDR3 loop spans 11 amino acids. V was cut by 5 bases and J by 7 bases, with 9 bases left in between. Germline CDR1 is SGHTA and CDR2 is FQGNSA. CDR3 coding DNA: TGTGCCAGCAGCCCAAGCCAGGAGCAGTACTTC. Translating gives CASSPSQEQYF.

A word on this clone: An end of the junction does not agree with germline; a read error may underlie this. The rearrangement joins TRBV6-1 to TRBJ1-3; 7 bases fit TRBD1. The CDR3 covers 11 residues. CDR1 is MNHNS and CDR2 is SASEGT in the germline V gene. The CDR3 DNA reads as TGTGCCAGCAGTGACAATTACAGGGGTCATTTT. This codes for CASSDNYRGHF.